This paragraph reports one T cell receptor (beta chain). Its antigen is not yet known. Base qualities are missing; no much larger clone stands one base away. TCRbeta CDR3 regions were amplified from genomic DNA by means of the immunoSEQ Assay, a bias-controlled multiplex PCR. The study's own analysis went as follows. The number of nucleated cells in each sample was estimated by amplification of reference gene primers within the assay. Sequence reads were collapsed and filtered to measure the absolute abundance of every unique TCRbeta CDR3 rearrangement. For each sample, productive Simpson clonality was calculated as the square root of Simpson's diversity index across productive rearrangements. This is the immuneACCESS table as TCRdb keeps it, with only in-frame sequences that have V and J called. A part of the clones is gone; compared with another copy, unresolved V genes explain less than half, and the rest is unexplained. V and J calls and clone size are as listed in that table; D and trimming were resolved from the DNA. The sample data list about 18,000 clones, and just over 90% of these were observed just once. The leading ten clones occupy more than 15% of the sample.

This entry belongs to a study of blood T cell repertoires in COVID-19 (TCRdb year 2020). For context, the study as a whole: Samples from collaborators originated in the United States, Italy and Spain and spanned both the acute and convalescent phases of COVID-19. Subjects who had been exposed to COVID-19, were actively infected with it, or had recovered from it provided the deeply sampled blood TCRbeta repertoires that made up the dataset. The repertoires were made available in a free public database intended to serve as a resource for research on the immune response to SARS-CoV-2. Sample metadata almost always included a de-identified subject ID, COVID-19 status, age in years and sex. The prospective study material was composed of cDNA or gDNA derived from T cells, B-cell-depleted T cells, or PBMCs. Samples came from the ongoing ImmuneRACE study (first 160 participants) plus 1,254 subjects from 6 global collaborators. Where HLA class I and class II types were available, the types were taken from metadata supplied by the sample provider, not from assay-based typing. Overall study results and their limits: The quantity of clinical and demographic metadata differed by source and by participant and was supplied without curation.

Whole blood was collected in K2EDTA tubes by collaborating institutions according to the institutions' own protocols. For TCRbeta analysis, collaborators shipped samples as frozen whole blood, isolated PBMCs, or DNA extracted from either of those sample types. The germline ends are 17 bases apart after V is trimmed by 7 bases and J by 5 bases. Including cysteine and phenylalanine, the CDR3 has 13 amino acids. Only the CDR3 region is kept as DNA, spanning 39 bases read in frame from base 1. According to the germline V gene, CDR1 reads SQVTM and CDR2 reads ANQGSEA. Here the chain combines TRBV29-1 and TRBJ1-1; a tentative D match to TRBD1 spans 5 bases. Sequencing was done on a sample of peripheral blood. This TCR was sampled from a human donor in a cohort sampled during active COVID-19. In nucleotides, the sequence is TGCAGCGCGGGCCAGGGTTCTTGGACTGAAGCTTTCTTT. It codes for CSAGQGSWTEAFF.